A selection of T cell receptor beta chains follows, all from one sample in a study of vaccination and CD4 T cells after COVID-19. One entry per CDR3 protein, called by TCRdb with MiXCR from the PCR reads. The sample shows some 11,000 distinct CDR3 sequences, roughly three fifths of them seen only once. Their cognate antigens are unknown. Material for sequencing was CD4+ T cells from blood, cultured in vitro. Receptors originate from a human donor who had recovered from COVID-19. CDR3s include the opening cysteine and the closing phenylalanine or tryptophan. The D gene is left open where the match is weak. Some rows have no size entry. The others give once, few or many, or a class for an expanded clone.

CDR3aa: CASRQGGYTEAFF
CDR3nt: TGTGCCAGCAGACAGGGGGGTTACACTGAAGCTTTCTTT
j_gene: TRBJ1-1
v_gene: TRBV2
d_gene: TRBD1
abundance: NA

CDR3aa: CSARALGAQKEAQYF
CDR3nt: TGCAGTGCTAGAGCCCTCGGGGCTCAGAAAGAGGCCCAGTACTTC
j_gene: TRBJ2-5
v_gene: TRBV20-1
d_gene: NA
abundance: NA

CDR3aa: CATSETGTSGIDTQYF
CDR3nt: TGTGCCACCAGTGAGACCGGGACTAGCGGTATAGATACGCAGTATTTT
j_gene: TRBJ2-3
v_gene: TRBV24-1
d_gene: TRBD2
abundance: NA

CDR3aa: CAIRSTGMSYEQYF
CDR3nt: TGTGCCATCAGATCCACGGGGATGAGCTACGAGCAGTACTTC
j_gene: TRBJ2-7
v_gene: TRBV10-3
d_gene: NA
abundance: NA

CDR3aa: CSARSDRGRSDTQYF
CDR3nt: TGCAGTGCTAGGTCGGACAGGGGGCGATCAGATACGCAGTATTTT
j_gene: TRBJ2-3
v_gene: TRBV20-1
d_gene: TRBD1
abundance: NA

CDR3aa: CATSPPWAGSSGANVLTF
CDR3nt: TGTGCCACCAGTCCCCCCTGGGCAGGGAGCTCTGGGGCCAACGTCCTGACTTTC
j_gene: TRBJ2-6
v_gene: TRBV24-1
d_gene: NA
abundance: NA

CDR3aa: CASSQGPGTAFF
CDR3nt: TGTGCCAGCAGCCAAGGGCCAGGGACAGCTTTCTTT
j_gene: TRBJ1-1
v_gene: TRBV28
d_gene: NA
abundance: NA

CDR3aa: CASRPHRPQEGGYTF
CDR3nt: TGTGCCAGCAGACCCCACAGGCCTCAAGAGGGTGGCTACACCTTC
j_gene: TRBJ1-2
v_gene: TRBV27
d_gene: NA
abundance: few

CDR3aa: CASSLTRGWQETQYF
CDR3nt: TGTGCCAGCAGCTTAACCAGGGGTTGGCAAGAGACCCAGTACTTC
j_gene: TRBJ2-5
v_gene: TRBV7-6
d_gene: NA
abundance: few

CDR3aa: CASRDQGGQPQHF
CDR3nt: TGTGCCAGCAGAGACCAGGGGGGTCAGCCCCAGCATTTT
j_gene: TRBJ1-5
v_gene: TRBV12-3/TRBV12-4
d_gene: TRBD1
abundance: NA

CDR3aa: CASTNQTSMYLCASRRSGSLEQYF
CDR3nt: NA
j_gene: TRBJ2-7
v_gene: TRBV4-1
d_gene: NA
abundance: NA

CDR3aa: CASLSPRQPYYGYTF
CDR3nt: TGTGCCAGCCTTTCTCCGCGGCAGCCATACTATGGCTACACCTTC
j_gene: TRBJ1-2
v_gene: TRBV7-3
d_gene: NA
abundance: NA

CDR3aa: CSADPGGVLPQHF
CDR3nt: TGCAGTGCTGACCCCGGGGGAGTACTGCCCCAGCATTTT
j_gene: TRBJ1-5
v_gene: TRBV20-1
d_gene: NA
abundance: NA

CDR3aa: CASSEAAGTATDTQYF
CDR3nt: TGTGCCAGCAGTGAAGCAGCCGGGACAGCAACAGATACGCAGTATTTT
j_gene: TRBJ2-3
v_gene: TRBV6-1
d_gene: TRBD1
abundance: NA

CDR3aa: CSAIRGLDEQFF
CDR3nt: TGCAGTGCTATCAGGGGGCTGGATGAGCAGTTCTTC
j_gene: TRBJ2-1
v_gene: TRBV20-1
d_gene: TRBD1
abundance: NA

CDR3aa: CASSSTHRRGTQYF
CDR3nt: TGTGCCAGCAGTTCGACTCATCGTAGAGGGACCCAGTACTTC
j_gene: TRBJ2-5
v_gene: TRBV28
d_gene: NA
abundance: NA

CDR3aa: CSANPGQGWRETQYF
CDR3nt: TGCAGTGCCAATCCCGGACAGGGATGGCGAGAGACCCAGTACTTC
j_gene: TRBJ2-5
v_gene: TRBV20-1
d_gene: TRBD1
abundance: NA

CDR3aa: CASVTSGRASGELFF
CDR3nt: TGTGCCAGCGTAACTAGCGGGAGGGCCTCCGGGGAGCTGTTTTTT
j_gene: TRBJ2-2
v_gene: TRBV7-9
d_gene: TRBD2
abundance: few

CDR3aa: CASTEGLQETQYF
CDR3nt: TGTGCCAGCACCGAAGGACTCCAAGAGACCCAGTACTTC
j_gene: TRBJ2-5
v_gene: TRBV6-1
d_gene: NA
abundance: NA

CDR3aa: CSAVRLAFQETQYF
CDR3nt: TGCAGTGCCGTAAGACTAGCCTTTCAAGAGACCCAGTACTTC
j_gene: TRBJ2-5
v_gene: TRBV20-1
d_gene: TRBD2
abundance: once

CDR3aa: CSASRDIALGGNTIYF
CDR3nt: TGCAGTGCTAGCCGGGACATTGCTCTGGGTGGAAACACCATATATTTT
j_gene: TRBJ1-3
v_gene: TRBV20-1
d_gene: NA
abundance: NA

CDR3aa: CASTFVMAKNIQYF
CDR3nt: TGTGCCAGCACCTTCGTTATGGCCAAAAACATTCAGTACTTC
j_gene: TRBJ2-4
v_gene: TRBV27
d_gene: NA
abundance: few

CDR3aa: CASSRVQGAYEQYF
CDR3nt: TGTGCCAGCAGCCGTGTCCAGGGGGCCTACGAGCAGTACTTC
j_gene: TRBJ2-7
v_gene: TRBV6-1
d_gene: TRBD1
abundance: once